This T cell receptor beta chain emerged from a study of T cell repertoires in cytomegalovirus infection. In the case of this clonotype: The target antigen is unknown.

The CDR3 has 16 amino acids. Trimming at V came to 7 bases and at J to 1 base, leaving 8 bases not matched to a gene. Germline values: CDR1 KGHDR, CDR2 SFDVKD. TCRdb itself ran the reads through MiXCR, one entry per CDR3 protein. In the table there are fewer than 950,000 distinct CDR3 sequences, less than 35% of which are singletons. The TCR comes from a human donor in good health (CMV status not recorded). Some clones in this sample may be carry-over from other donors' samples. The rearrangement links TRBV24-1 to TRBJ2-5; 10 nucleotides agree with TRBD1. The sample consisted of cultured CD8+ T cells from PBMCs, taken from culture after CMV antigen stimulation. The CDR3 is CATSGGTGAFQETQYF. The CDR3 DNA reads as TGTGCCACCAGCGGGGGGACAGGGGCCTTCCAAGAGACCCAGTACTTC.